This paragraph covers one TCR beta chain sequence. Its antigen is still unknown. The assay was immunoSEQ multiplex PCR, and TCRdb's table has in-frame clones only and misses some. The table records around 70,000 clones, roughly 91% of them present only once. CDR1 is MNHEY, CDR2 SVGAGI, per germline. V shed 2 bases, J shed 10 bases, and the junction held 7 bases outside the gene matches. This CDR3 is built from 15 residues. This entry comes from a study of radiotherapy plus CTLA-4 blockade in lung cancer. Participants had chemo-refractory metastatic non-small-cell lung cancer and were treated with focal radiation plus ipilimumab CTLA-4 blockade. Whole-study findings and limits: Among reported predictors of response, early blood T cell clone dynamics with interferon-beta performed best. Clones derived from tumor TCRs expanded in blood after radiotherapy plus ipilimumab.

The V gene is TRBV6-5, the J gene TRBJ1-6; 8 bases agree with TRBD1. The sample in question was peripheral blood, obtained from a patient treated with radiotherapy plus ipilimumab. The sequence came from a human donor with non-small cell lung cancer that progressed on radiotherapy plus ipilimumab. This CDR3 reads CASSYADRGGSPLHF. The CDR3 region has the DNA TGTGCCAGCAGTTACGCCGACAGGGGCGGGTCACCCCTCCACTTT.